Listed here is a single T cell receptor beta chain. Study processing details: Cell counts per sample came from amplifying reference gene primers. Using immunoSEQ multiplex PCR, the repertoire was profiled, and TCRdb retains in-frame clones only, with some absent. The D gene and trimming were derived from the DNA, and the V and J assignments and clone size from that table. The sample has fewer than 250,000 clones, 89% seen once; the top ten hold 5.5% to 6.5%. This specimen comes from a study of blood T cell repertoires in COVID-19. About the research overall: Whether acute or convalescent, the COVID-19 samples came from the United States, Italy and Spain. From T cells, B-cell-depleted T cells, or PBMCs came the material, which was cDNA or gDNA.

This sequence was found in a man aged 55-75 years who had recovered from COVID-19. Material: peripheral blood.

The CDR3 DNA sequence: TGTGCCAGCCACCGCGCGGGCTCCTACGAGCAGTACTTC. Its translation is CASHRAGSYEQYF. J is TRBJ2-7 and V is TRBV28, with D possibly matching TRBD2 (5 bases). Trimming removed 8 bases from V and 0 bases from J, with 11 bases in between. Germline V gene lookup returns CDR1 MDHEN and CDR2 SYDVKM. CDR3 size: 13 residues.